The 16 T cell receptor beta chains below all came from one sample that was sequenced in a study of PD-1 blockade in mismatch repair-deficient tumors. Using immunoSEQ multiplex PCR, the repertoire was profiled, and TCRdb retains in-frame clones only, with some absent. Of tens of thousands of clones in the sample, around 73% were seen once. Sequencing was performed on peripheral blood, taken 2 weeks after starting pembrolizumab. Receptors were obtained from an adult with mismatch repair-deficient cancer.

The rearrangement joins TRBV4-2 to TRBJ2-1; TRBD2 aligns across 14 bases. This CDR3 is 17 amino acids long. V shed 0 bases and J 8 bases; nucleotides not matched to a gene: 6. The germline V gene has CDR1 LGHNA and CDR2 YNFKEQ. CDR3 in amino acids: CASSQEGTSGSVHEQFF. CDR3 nucleotides: TGTGCCAGCAGCCAAGAAGGGACTAGCGGGAGTGTCCATGAGCAGTTCTTC.

J is TRBJ2-1 and V is TRBV7-2; 14 bases are a match to TRBD2. The CDR3 spans 16 residues. V was clipped by 2 bases and J by 9 bases; unmatched bases: 6. From germline, CDR1 is SGHTA and CDR2 FQGNSA. Here the CDR3 reads CASSLMGTSGSGEQFF. The CDR3 DNA follows: TGTGCCAGCAGCTTAATGGGGACTAGCGGGAGCGGTGAGCAGTTCTTC.

In DNA form, the CDR3 reads TGTGCCAGCAGCTTGGAACGGGAAGCTTTCTTT. This gives the protein CASSLEREAFF. The rearrangement uses TRBV11-2 and TRBJ1-1; D unclear. The V gene's germline CDR1 is SGHAT and CDR2 FQNNGV. The V end was cut by 3 bases, the J end by 8 bases, with 7 bases between. CDR3 length: 11 residues. Together with reference TRBV11-2 and TRBJ1-1, the CDR3 gives the full variable domain: EAGVAQSPRYKIIEKRQSVAFWCNPISGHATLYWYQQILGQGPKLLIQFQNNGVVDDSQLPKDRFSAERLKGVDSTLKIQPAKLEDSAVYLCASSLEREAFFGQGTRLTVV.

V and J are TRBV18 and TRBJ2-2; D perhaps matches TRBD2 (5 bases). Trimming pared 6 bases from V and 2 bases from J, leaving 13 bases between. The germline gives CDR1 KGHSH, CDR2 LQKENI. CDR3 length: 15 amino acids. This CDR3 reads CASSPQGSNTGELFF. The CDR3 DNA sequence: TGTGCCAGCTCCCCCCAAGGGAGTAACACCGGGGAGCTGTTTTTT.

The chain is built from TRBV7-2 and TRBJ1-2; no clear D gene. CDR1 and CDR2 (germline): SGHTA, FQGNSA. V was pared by 5 bases and J by 8 bases, with 24 bases between. The CDR3 has 16 residues. The DNA of the CDR3 is TGTGCCAGCAGCCCCCTCAATCAAGCCGCGTATGGAGGCTACACCTTC. Translation gives CASSPLNQAAYGGYTF.

The rearrangement uses TRBV30 and TRBJ1-3; D is perhaps TRBD1 (5 bases). There are 13 residues in the CDR3. Trimming left V 6 bases short and J 0 bases short, with 9 bases between. The germline V gene has CDR1 GTSNPN and CDR2 SVGIG (reference sequence). CDR3 loop: CACITGSGNTIYF. The CDR3 region has the DNA TGTGCCTGCATCACAGGCTCTGGAAACACCATATATTTT.

The gene calls are TRBV7-6 and TRBJ1-1; D perhaps matches TRBD1 (6 bases). The CDR3 consists of 14 residues. V was clipped by 2 bases and J by 1 base, with 8 bases between them. CDR1 and CDR2 (germline): SGHVS, FNYEAQ. CDR3 bases: TGTGCCAGCAGCTTAACAGGGTCGAACACTGAAGCTTTCTTT. Its protein is CASSLTGSNTEAFF. Supplemented by reference TRBV7-6 and TRBJ1-1, the full variable domain reads GAGVSQSPRYKVTKRGQDVALRCDPISGHVSLYWYRQALGQGPEFLTYFNYEAQQDKSGLPNDRFSAERPEGSISTLTIQRTEQRDSAMYRCASSLTGSNTEAFFGQGTRLTVV.

The chain uses TRBV28 and TRBJ2-1; possibly TRBD2 for D (5 bases). V was shortened by 7 bases and J by 8 bases, with 9 bases between the two germline ends. In germline, CDR1 is MDHEN, CDR2 SYDVKM. CDR3 length: 11 amino acids. The CDR3 region is CASKEVYEQFF. The CDR3 nucleotides read TGTGCCAGCAAGGAGGTGTATGAGCAGTTCTTC.

This chain joins TRBV19 and TRBJ1-1; D unclear. The CDR3 length is 14 residues. Trimming left V 5 bases short and J 2 bases short, with 12 bases between. Germline V gene data show CDR1 as LNHDA and CDR2 as SQIVND (reference sequence). The CDR3 reads CASSLGGDNTEAFF. The CDR3 DNA reads as TGTGCCAGTAGTTTAGGCGGGGATAACACTGAAGCTTTCTTT.

This clone was counted once. The chain employs TRBV4-1 and TRBJ2-7; 8 positions match TRBD2. Germline V lookup: CDR1 MGHRA, CDR2 YSYEKL. V shed 0 bases, J shed 2 bases, and the junction held 18 bases outside the gene matches. The CDR3 is 20 amino acids. The CDR3 DNA reads TGCGCCAGCAGCCAAGATCCAGCGGGAGTCTACAACTTTAGGGCCTACGAGCAGTACTTC. Amino acid sequence: CASSQDPAGVYNFRAYEQYF.

J is TRBJ2-2 and V is TRBV4-1; TRBD2 matches at 12 bases. The V gene's germline CDR1 is MGHRA and CDR2 YSYEKL. Trimming cost V 2 bases and J 5 bases; bases outside gene matches: 12. The CDR3 spans 19 residues. CDR3 residues: CASSQRSPSGRAWTGELFF. In nucleotides, the CDR3 is TGCGCCAGCAGCCAACGTTCACCTAGCGGGAGGGCATGGACCGGGGAGCTGTTTTTT.

The gene calls are TRBV5-8 and TRBJ2-7; no clear D gene. The V and J ends lost 1 base and 4 bases respectively, with 6 bases between them. The CDR3 totals 12 residues. CDR1 and CDR2 from the germline V gene are SGHTS and YDEGEE. For the CDR3, the DNA is TGTGCCAGCAGCTTGCTTCAATACGAGCAGTACTTC. Translating gives CASSLLQYEQYF.

J is TRBJ2-7 and V is TRBV27; 15 bases map to TRBD2. The CDR3 sequence is 17 residues long. Germline V gives CDR1 MNHEY, CDR2 SMNVEV (reference sequence). V gave up 5 bases and J gave up 7 bases; unmatched junction bases: 12. CDR3 sequence reads: CASSRGTSGGSAGEQYF. DNA of the CDR3: TGTGCCAGCAGTCGCGGGACTAGCGGGGGGAGTGCGGGGGAGCAGTACTTC.

The chain couples TRBV11-3 to TRBJ1-1; no firm D call. The CDR3 has 13 residues. V was clipped by 0 bases and J by 2 bases, with 4 bases between them. Germline loops: CDR1 SGHNT, CDR2 YENEEA. Written as DNA, the CDR3 is TGTGCCAGCAGCTTAGACCTCAACACTGAAGCTTTCTTT. Translation: CASSLDLNTEAFF.

The chain joins TRBV25-1 to TRBJ2-1, with D possibly TRBD2 on 6 matching bases. Trimming removed 4 bases at V and 3 bases at J, with 13 bases between. Germline loops: CDR1 MGHDK, CDR2 SYGVNS. The CDR3 sequence is 15 residues long. The CDR3 sequence: CASSGPGTYYNEQFF. The CDR3 DNA is TGTGCCAGCAGTGGGCCCGGGACTTACTACAATGAGCAGTTCTTC.

This clone occurred once. The V call is TRBV7-8, the J call TRBJ2-5; D is perhaps TRBD1 (6 bases). Trimming pared 4 bases from V and 4 bases from J, leaving 16 bases between. The CDR3 length is 15 residues. The germline gives CDR1 SGHVS, CDR2 FQNEAQ. The CDR3 is CASSSWAEGVETQYF. In nucleotides, the CDR3 is TGTGCCAGCAGCTCCTGGGCCGAGGGGGTAGAGACCCAGTACTTC.